Following are 18 T cell receptor beta chains from one sample sequenced in a study of T cells in Graves' hyperthyroidism and ophthalmopathy (dated by TCRdb to between 2018 and 2021). Libraries were constructed by multiplex PCR. TCRdb names Illumina HiSeq 2000 as the instrument used. Amplification of TCR beta CDR3 regions was carried out from RNA transcripts. The TCR CDR3 was subjected to a first round of RT-PCR using the HTBI primer set and the Qiagen OneStep RT-PCR kit. TCRdb reprocessing: public reads trimmed at Q25 with fastp, clones called with MiXCR, in-frame beta chains kept. Merged by CDR3 protein, the rows form single entries marked with the most common genes and DNA. The sample table contains hundreds of thousands of distinct CDR3 sequences; only one count was recorded for under 25% of them. The ten largest make up roughly 30% of the sample. The sequenced sample was blood. These receptors were collected from a man younger than 40 with Graves' ophthalmopathy.

The CDR3 region has the DNA TGTGCCAGCAATTCGGCGGACAGTTTAACCTACGAGCAGTTCTTC. Protein product: CASNSADSLTYEQFF. The rearrangement uses TRBV28 and TRBJ2-7; D is possibly TRBD1 (6 bases). The J call may be faulty, since TRBJ2-1 better matches the DNA end. CDR3 length equals 15 residues. Germline CDR1 is MDHEN and CDR2 is SYDVKM.

The CDR3 protein is CASSLSTSRLEQYF. For the CDR3, the DNA is TGTGCCAGCAGCTTGTCGACTAGTCGTCTCGAGCAGTACTTC. The V and J genes are TRBV5-6 and TRBJ2-7; D is possibly TRBD2 (6 bases). In germline, CDR1 is SGHDT, CDR2 YYEEEE. The CDR3 has 14 amino acids. V was cut by 1 base and J by 6 bases, with 14 bases left in between.

This clonotype came up many times. This chain uses TRBV7-8 with TRBJ1-1; possible D gene TRBD1, 6 bases. The CDR3 has 14 residues. The V end was cut by 4 bases, the J end by 6 bases, with 15 bases between. Per the germline V gene, CDR1 is SGHVS and CDR2 is FQNEAQ. CDR3 in amino acids: CASSSNQGTAEAFF. CDR3 coding DNA: TGTGCCAGCAGCTCAAACCAGGGGACCGCTGAAGCTTTCTTT.

This chain joins TRBV5-1 and TRBJ1-1; unclear D gene. The CDR3 length is 15 residues. Germline CDR1 and CDR2: SGHRS and YFSETQ. The ends were cut back, 3 bases at V and 0 bases at J, with 12 bases in the middle. The CDR3 DNA sequence: TGCGCCAGCAGCTCCCAGTCGGGCGTGAACACTGAAGCTTTCTTT. This translates into CASSSQSGVNTEAFF.

The V and J genes are TRBV5-5 and TRBJ2-1, with 7 positions matching TRBD1. The CDR3 has 16 amino acids. Trimming at V came to 0 bases and at J to 3 bases, leaving 6 bases not matched to a gene. Germline values: CDR1 SGHKS, CDR2 YYEKEE (reference sequence). CDR3 DNA sequence: TGTGCCAGCAGCTTGGATGGACAGGCGTACTACAATGAGCAGTTCTTC. This translates into CASSLDGQAYYNEQFF.

V usage is TRBV15 and J usage is TRBJ2-7; no clear D. V lost 0 bases, J lost 4 bases, and 13 bases lay in between. This CDR3 has 15 amino acids. Germline V gives CDR1 LNHNV, CDR2 YYDKDF (reference sequence). CDR3 DNA sequence: TGTGCCACCAGCAGAGATCGGAACGTCCGGTACGAGCAGTACTTC. Its translation: CATSRDRNVRYEQYF.

The table lists this clonotype with many counts. The chain combines TRBV2 with TRBJ2-3; no definite D call. Trimming removed 3 bases from V and 2 bases from J, with 9 bases in between. The CDR3 contains 14 residues. The germline V gene encodes CDR1 SNHLY and CDR2 FYNNEI. The CDR3: CASSERDLTDTQYF. The CDR3 nucleotides read TGTGCCAGCAGTGAGAGAGACCTCACAGATACGCAGTATTTT.

V and J are TRBV7-8 and TRBJ2-2; D not resolved. The germline V and J ends were trimmed by 5 bases and 7 bases, with 11 bases remaining between them. The germline V gene encodes CDR1 SGHVS and CDR2 FQNEAQ. The CDR3 loop spans 13 amino acids. The DNA of the CDR3 is TGTGCCAGCAGCCCCGTCTCCAGCGGGGAGCTGTTTTTT. Its protein is CASSPVSSGELFF.

This clonotype was recorded a few times. The chain carries TRBV7-6 and TRBJ2-2, with 12 bases that match TRBD2. This CDR3 spans 17 amino acids. Germline trimming cut 4 bases from V and 5 bases from J; bases unmatched to any gene: 8. Germline V gene lookup returns CDR1 SGHVS and CDR2 FNYEAQ. CDR3 in amino acids: CASSSLLAGGKTGELFF. The CDR3 nucleotides read TGTGCCAGCAGCTCCCTACTAGCGGGAGGCAAAACCGGGGAGCTGTTTTTT.

The sample holds a few counts of this clonotype. V and J are TRBV7-2 and TRBJ1-3; TRBD1 agrees at 7 bases. The CDR3 runs to 17 residues. Germline CDR1 is SGHTA and CDR2 is FQGNSA. With V trimmed by 1 base and J by 2 bases, 8 bases remained unmatched. The CDR3 is CASSLVLRQGTGNTIYF. CDR3 DNA sequence: TGTGCCAGCAGCTTAGTCCTGAGACAGGGTACTGGAAACACCATATATTTT.

This rearrangement joins TRBV24-1 to TRBJ2-1; TRBD1 agrees at 7 bases. The CDR3 contains 12 residues. The V segment lost 10 bases and the J segment 5 bases; nucleotides outside the gene matches: 4. The V gene's germline CDR1 is KGHDR and CDR2 SFDVKD. CDR3 DNA sequence: TGTGCCACGCGACAGGGAAACAATGAGCAGTTCTTC. Protein product: CATRQGNNEQFF.

The rearrangement joins TRBV12-3 or TRBV12-4 to TRBJ2-7; D uncertain. Trimming shortened V by 4 bases and J by 5 bases, and 9 bases separated the two germline ends. The CDR3 spans 12 residues. The CDR3 sequence is CASSSLGNEQYF. The CDR3 DNA follows: TGTGCCAGCAGTTCGTTGGGGAACGAGCAGTACTTC.

The V gene is TRBV29-1, the J gene TRBJ2-3; TRBD2 matches at 8 bases. The V gene's germline CDR1 is SQVTM and CDR2 ANQGSEA. V lost 1 base to trimming and J lost 2 bases; unmatched junction nucleotides: 2. The CDR3 consists of 14 residues. CDR3 amino acids: CSVEGGRTTDTQYF. DNA for the CDR3: TGCAGCGTTGAAGGCGGGAGGACCACAGATACGCAGTATTTT.

CDR3 region: CASSRGGRINQAFF. CDR3 nucleotides: TGTGCCAGCAGCCGGGGTGGACGTATAAATCAAGCTTTCTTT. The V call is TRBV7-2, the J call TRBJ1-1; D gene ambiguous. Germline V gene sequence: CDR1 SGHTA, CDR2 FQGNSA. CDR3 length equals 14 residues. V was cut by 5 bases and J by 9 bases, with 19 bases left in between.

This clonotype was recorded at least ten times. The rearrangement links TRBV28 to TRBJ2-7; 10 nucleotides agree with TRBD2. CDR1 and CDR2 from the germline V gene are MDHEN and SYDVKM. The length of the CDR3 is 20 residues. Germline trimming cut 4 bases from V and 7 bases from J; bases unmatched to any gene: 25. The CDR3 loop reads CASSSYRLGLAGVPVWEQYF. CDR3 in DNA: TGTGCCAGCAGTTCCTACAGGTTGGGGCTAGCGGGAGTACCAGTTTGGGAGCAGTACTTC.

V and J are TRBV28 and TRBJ2-3; 10 bases are shared with TRBD2. After removal of 8 bases from V and 2 bases from J, the junction contained 4 bases not matched to a gene. CDR1 is MDHEN and CDR2 is SYDVKM in the germline V gene. There are 14 residues in the CDR3. CDR3 region: CASQREGATDTQYF. The CDR3 DNA reads TGTGCCAGCCAGCGGGAGGGGGCCACAGATACGCAGTATTTT.

The chain recombines TRBV20-1 with TRBJ1-5; D is undetermined. This CDR3 is 13 amino acids long. CDR1 is DFQATT and CDR2 is SNEGSKA in the germline V gene (reference sequence). V was pared by 5 bases and J by 5 bases, with 13 bases between. The CDR3 DNA sequence: TGCAGTGCTTCAACCGGGAGATATCAGCCCCAGCATTTT. It yields the protein CSASTGRYQPQHF.

The V and J genes are TRBV27 and TRBJ2-7, with 12 bases matching TRBD2. Trimming removed 2 bases from V and 2 bases from J; junction bases left unmatched: 1. Germline V gene sequence: CDR1 MNHEY, CDR2 SMNVEV (reference sequence). This CDR3 has 15 residues. Here the CDR3 DNA reads TGTGCCAGCAGTTTACCTAGCGGGAGGGCCTACGAGCAGTACTTC. This gives the protein CASSLPSGRAYEQYF.